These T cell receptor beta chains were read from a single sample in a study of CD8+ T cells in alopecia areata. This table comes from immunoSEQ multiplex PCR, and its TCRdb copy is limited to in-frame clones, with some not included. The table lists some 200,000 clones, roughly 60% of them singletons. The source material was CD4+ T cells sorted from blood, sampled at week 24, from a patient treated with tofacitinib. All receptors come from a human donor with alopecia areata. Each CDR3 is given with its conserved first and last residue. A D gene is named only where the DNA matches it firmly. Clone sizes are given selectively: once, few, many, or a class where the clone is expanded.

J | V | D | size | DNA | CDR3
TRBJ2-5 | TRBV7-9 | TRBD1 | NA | TGTGCCAGCAGCTTAGGGACAGGGGAGACCCAGTACTTC | CASSLGTGETQYF
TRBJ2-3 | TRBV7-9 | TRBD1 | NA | TGTGCCAGCAGCCCAGGAGACAGGGGGCGAGCAGATACGCAGTATTTT | CASSPGDRGRADTQYF
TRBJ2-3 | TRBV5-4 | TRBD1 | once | TGTGCCAGCAGGGATGGACAGGGCCAAAACACAGATACGCAGTATTTT | CASRDGQGQNTDTQYF
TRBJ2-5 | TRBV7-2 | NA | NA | TGTGCCAGCAGTCGGGCAGGGCAAGAGACCCAGTACTTC | CASSRAGQETQYF
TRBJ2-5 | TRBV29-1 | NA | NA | TGCAGCGTTGAAGATCAGCAAGAGACCCAGTACTTC | CSVEDQQETQYF
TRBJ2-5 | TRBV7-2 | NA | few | TGTGCCAGCAGCCCCCAGACGGGTCAAGAGACCCAGTACTTC | CASSPQTGQETQYF
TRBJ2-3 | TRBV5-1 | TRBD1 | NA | TGCGCCAGCCGGGACAGTTCCGGGCGGGATACGCAGTATTTT | CASRDSSGRDTQYF
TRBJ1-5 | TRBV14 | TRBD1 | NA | TGTGCCAGCAGTCTACAGGGGGTCCATCAGCCCCAGCATTTT | CASSLQGVHQPQHF
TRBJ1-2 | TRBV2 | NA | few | TGTGCCAGCAGTGCCCAACAGGGTCTCCTCTATGGCTACACCTTC | CASSAQQGLLYGYTF
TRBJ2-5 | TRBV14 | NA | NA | TGTGCCAGCAGCCAACTTATGGGGGAGACCCAGTACTTC | CASSQLMGETQYF
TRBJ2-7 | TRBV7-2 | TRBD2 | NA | TGTGCCAGCAGCTTTCAAACGGGGGGTGATGAGCAGTACTTC | CASSFQTGGDEQYF
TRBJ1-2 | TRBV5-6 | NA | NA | TGTGCCAGCAGCTCGACGCACGTGTTGGGAGGGGATGGCTACACCTTC | CASSSTHVLGGDGYTF
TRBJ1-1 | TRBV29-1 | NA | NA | TGCAGCGTTGACAGGACGAACACTGAAGCTTTCTTT | CSVDRTNTEAFF
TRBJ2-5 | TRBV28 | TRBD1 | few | TGTGCCAGCAGGGGGGACAGGGGTCAAGAGACCCAGTACTTC | CASRGDRGQETQYF
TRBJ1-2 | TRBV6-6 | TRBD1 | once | TGTGCCATCTCCGACAGGGGGGGCTATGGCTACACCTTC | CAISDRGGYGYTF
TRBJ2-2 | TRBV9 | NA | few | TGTGCCAGCAGCGTAGATAGTACCGGGGAGCTGTTTTTT | CASSVDSTGELFF
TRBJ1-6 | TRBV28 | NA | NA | TGTGCCAGCACCCGTCAGGGGAATTCACCCCTCCACTTT | CASTRQGNSPLHF
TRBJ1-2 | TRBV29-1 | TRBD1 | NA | TGCAGCGTTGGCAAACTTCGGGACAGGGAGTATGGCTACACCTTC | CSVGKLRDREYGYTF
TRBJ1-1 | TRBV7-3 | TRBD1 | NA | TGTGCCAGCAGCTTGGACAGGGGAACTGAAGCTTTCTTT | CASSLDRGTEAFF
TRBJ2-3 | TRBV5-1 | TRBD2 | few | TGCGCCAGCAGAAGCGGGTTGGGACTAGGGGACACAGATACGCAGTATTTT | CASRSGLGLGDTDTQYF
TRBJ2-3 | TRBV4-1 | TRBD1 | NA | TGCGCCAGCAGCGTACAGGGGATAGATACGCAGTATTTT | CASSVQGIDTQYF
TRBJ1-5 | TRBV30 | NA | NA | TGTGCCTGGAGTGGAGCCAATCAGCCCCAGCATTTT | CAWSGANQPQHF
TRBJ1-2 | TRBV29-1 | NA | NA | TGCAGCGTTGACGCGGGGAACTATGGCTACACCTTC | CSVDAGNYGYTF
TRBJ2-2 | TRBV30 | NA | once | TGTGCCTGGAGTGAAGGGGCTGCGAACACCGGGGAGCTGTTTTTT | CAWSEGAANTGELFF
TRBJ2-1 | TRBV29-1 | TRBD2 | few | TGCAGGAACATAGCGGGCTGGGAGAATGAGCAGTTCTTC | CRNIAGWENEQFF
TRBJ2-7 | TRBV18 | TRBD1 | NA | TGTGCCAGCTCACCCGGTCTAGGGACAGGGACAAACTACGAGCAGTACTTC | CASSPGLGTGTNYEQYF
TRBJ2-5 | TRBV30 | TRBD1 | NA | TGTGCCTGGAGCGAAGGGGGCGCGGGGACCCAGTACTTC | CAWSEGGAGTQYF
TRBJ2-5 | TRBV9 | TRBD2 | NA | TGTGCCAGCAGCGCATCCTGGACTAGCGTGGAGACCCAGTACTTC | CASSASWTSVETQYF
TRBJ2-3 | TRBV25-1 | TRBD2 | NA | TGTGCCAGCAGTATCGGGGGGGTGACCACAAGTACGCAGTATTTT | CASSIGGVTTSTQYF
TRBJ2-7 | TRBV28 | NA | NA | TGTGCCAGCAGTTTATCCCGCTACGAGCAGTACTTC | CASSLSRYEQYF
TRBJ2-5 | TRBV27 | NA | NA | TGTGCCAGCAGTTCACCCTCGGACACGGGCGAGACCCAGTACTTC | CASSSPSDTGETQYF
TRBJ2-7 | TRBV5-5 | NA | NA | TGTGCCAGCAGCTTGGGGCCGGGGTATAGCTACGAGCAGTACTTC | CASSLGPGYSYEQYF
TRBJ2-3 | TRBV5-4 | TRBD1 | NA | TGTGCCAGCAGCACTCCGGGACAGGGGTCAGATACGCAGTATTTT | CASSTPGQGSDTQYF
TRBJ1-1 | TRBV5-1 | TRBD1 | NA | TGCGCCAGCCAGGGGGTAACTGAAGCTTTCTTT | CASQGVTEAFF
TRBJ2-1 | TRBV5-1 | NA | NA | TGCGCCAGCAGCTTCCGTCAGGACAATGAGCAGTTCTTC | CASSFRQDNEQFF
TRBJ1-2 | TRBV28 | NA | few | TGTGCCAGCATTGGAGTCCGTGGCTACACCTTC | CASIGVRGYTF
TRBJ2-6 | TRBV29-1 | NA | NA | TGCAGCGTCGTCTTCTCTGGGGCCAACGTCCTGACTTTC | CSVVFSGANVLTF
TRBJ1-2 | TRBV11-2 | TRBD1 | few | TGTGCCAGCAGCTTAGATCCGTCTCAGGGACAGCTCTATGGCTACACCTTC | CASSLDPSQGQLYGYTF
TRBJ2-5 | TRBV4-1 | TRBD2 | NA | TGCGCCAGCAGCCGTACATTAGCGGGGGGCCTTCAAGAGACCCAGTACTTC | CASSRTLAGGLQETQYF
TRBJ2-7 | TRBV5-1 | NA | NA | TGCGCCAGCAGCTTCCGACAGAGCTCCTACGAGCAGTACTTC | CASSFRQSSYEQYF
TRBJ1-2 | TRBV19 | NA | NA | TGTGCCAGTAGTACCCCCGGGACGGCGAACTATGGCTACACCTTC | CASSTPGTANYGYTF
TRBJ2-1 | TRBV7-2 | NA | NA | TGTGCCAGCAGTAAAAGTCTCTGGACGGCCGCCTACAATGAGCAGTTCTTC | CASSKSLWTAAYNEQFF
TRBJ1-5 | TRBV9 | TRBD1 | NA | TGTGCCAGCAGCCCGGACAGGGAAAGACAGCCCCAGCATTTT | CASSPDRERQPQHF
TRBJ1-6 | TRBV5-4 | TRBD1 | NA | TGTGCCAGCAGCGCCTCCGGGACAGGGGGCTCACCCCTCCACTTT | CASSASGTGGSPLHF